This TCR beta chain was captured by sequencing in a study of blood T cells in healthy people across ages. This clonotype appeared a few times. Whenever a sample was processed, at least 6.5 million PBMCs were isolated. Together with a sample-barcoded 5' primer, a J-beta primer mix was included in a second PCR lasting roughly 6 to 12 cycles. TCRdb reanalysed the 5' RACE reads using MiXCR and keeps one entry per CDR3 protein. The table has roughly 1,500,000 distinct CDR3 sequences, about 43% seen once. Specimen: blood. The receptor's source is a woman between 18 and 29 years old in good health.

The CDR3 sequence is CAIRGTGELTFF. The DNA of the CDR3 is TGTGCCATCAGGGGGACAGGGGAGTTAACTTTCTTT. The chain has TRBV10-3 and TRBJ1-1, with 10 bases fitting TRBD1. V was pared by 6 bases and J by 12 bases, with 7 bases of the junction left unmatched. Germline V gene lookup returns CDR1 ENHRY and CDR2 SYGVKD. The CDR3 loop spans 12 amino acids.